The T cell receptor beta chain under discussion was sequenced for a study of cytomegalovirus exposure and HLA in healthy donors. To note about this clone: Its antigen remains unknown.

Study-wide findings and caveats: There were some public TCRs occurring in many donors, but most TCR sequences were rare. Cytomegalovirus-associated status was assigned to about 170 TCR beta chains.

Assay: immunoSEQ multiplex PCR; the TCRdb copy retains only in-frame clones and omits some. The table includes under 300,000 clones, 85% to 90% detected once. Germline lookup yields CDR1 MNHEY and CDR2 SMNVEV (reference sequence). J gave up 5 bases and V 3 bases, and 9 bases lay outside the gene matches. The CDR3 has 16 amino acids. These donors were members of the approximately 110-subject validation cohort, a group separate from the roughly 670-subject first cohort. The origin of this receptor is a woman aged 18-35 years in good health and CMV-seronegative. Sequenced material: PBMCs. The V and J genes are TRBV27 and TRBJ2-3, with 9 bases fitting TRBD2. The CDR3 protein is CASSFLAGEPGDTQYF. CDR3 bases: TGTGCCAGCAGTTTTTTAGCGGGGGAGCCAGGAGATACGCAGTATTTT.